This T cell receptor (beta chain) was captured by sequencing in a study of T-cell memory formation after mild COVID-19. Via MiXCR, TCRdb re-called the 5' RACE reads, giving one row per CDR3 protein. Here the sample spans fewer than 550,000 distinct CDR3 sequences, about 20% being singletons. The receptor's source is an adult woman who had mild COVID-19 (a few samples of this study predate the infection). Cell type and time point are not known. The sequencing sample was made of PBMCs or a T cell subset sorted from them (not recorded which).

The DNA for the CDR3 is TGCGCCAGCAGCGCACTCGGACTAGCGGGAGGATATGAGCAGTTCTTC. Translated: CASSALGLAGGYEQFF. This chain links TRBV5-1 with TRBJ2-1; 14 nucleotides line up with TRBD2. V was pared by 4 bases and J by 8 bases, with 8 bases of the junction left unmatched. In germline, CDR1 is SGHRS, CDR2 YFSETQ. This CDR3 spans 16 amino acids.